The 22 T cell receptor beta chains listed next were all sequenced from one sample in a study of CD8+ T cells in alopecia areata. Documented treatment: oral pan-JAK inhibitor, 5-10 mg twice daily. As the sequencing template, cDNA was produced by extracting RNA and reverse transcribing it. Using immunoSEQ multiplex PCR, the repertoire was profiled, and TCRdb retains in-frame clones only, with some absent. The sample holds 150,000 to 200,000 clones, roughly 60% seen once. The material was CD4+ T cells sorted from blood, obtained at approximately week 61, from a patient treated with tofacitinib. The receptor source for this set is a human donor with alopecia areata.

This clone occurred a few times. The chain uses TRBV6-5 and TRBJ2-7; D is unclear. The CDR3 runs to 13 residues. Germline lookup yields CDR1 MNHEY and CDR2 SVGAGI. V was clipped by 2 bases and J by 2 bases, with 7 bases between them. The CDR3 bases are TGTGCCAGCAGTTACCACCTGACCTACGAGCAGTACTTC. Translation: CASSYHLTYEQYF.

The rearrangement uses TRBV15 and TRBJ2-3, with D possibly being TRBD1 (6 bases). This CDR3 comprises 16 residues. Germline V lookup: CDR1 LNHNV, CDR2 YYDKDF (reference sequence). Trimming took 0 bases from V and 3 from J, leaving 13 bases between them. CDR3 residues: CATSRDLGGMTDTQYF. The CDR3, as DNA: TGTGCCACCAGCAGAGATCTAGGGGGAATGACAGATACGCAGTATTTT.

J is TRBJ2-7 and V is TRBV9; no reliable D call. The CDR3 spans 16 residues. The V and J ends lost 0 bases and 1 base respectively, with 14 bases between them. Per germline, CDR1 SGDLS and CDR2 YYNGEE. The CDR3 here is CASSVGETINSYEQYF. CDR3 nucleotide sequence: TGTGCCAGCAGCGTAGGAGAGACCATAAATTCCTACGAGCAGTACTTC.

This clone appeared a few times. The V and J genes are TRBV7-9 and TRBJ1-2; D not resolved. Germline CDR1 reads SEHNR; CDR2 reads FQNEAQ (reference sequence). This CDR3 comprises 13 residues. V shed 8 bases and J shed 5 bases, with 15 bases lying between them. The CDR3 protein is CASLKSGGYGYTF. The CDR3, as DNA: TGTGCCAGCCTTAAAAGCGGAGGGTATGGCTACACCTTC. The complete variable domain, with remaining parts taken from reference TRBV7-9 and TRBJ1-2, reads DTGVSQNPRHKITKRGQNVTFRCDPISEHNRLYWYRQTLGQGPEFLTYFQNEAQLEKSRLLSDRFSAERPKGSFSTLEIQRTEQGDSAMYLCASLKSGGYGYTFGSGTRLTVV.

The chain recombines TRBV9 with TRBJ1-2, with D possibly being TRBD1 (5 bases). Germline V lookup: CDR1 SGDLS, CDR2 YYNGEE. Trimming took off 0 bases at V and 8 bases at J, with 11 bases between the two ends. The CDR3 spans 13 residues. The CDR3 DNA is TGTGCCAGCAGCGTAGGGGGCTCGCCCGGCTACACCTTC. Translating gives CASSVGGSPGYTF.

The V gene is TRBV2, the J gene TRBJ1-5; D is ambiguous. CDR1 and CDR2 (germline): SNHLY, FYNNEI. The CDR3 is 15 residues long. The V gene lost 3 bases and the J gene lost 4 bases, with 13 bases spanning the gap. The CDR3 DNA follows: TGTGCCAGCAGTGAGTTGGGCAGTCCGAATCAGCCCCAGCATTTT. It encodes CASSELGSPNQPQHF.

The chain recombines TRBV10-3 with TRBJ2-2, with 7 bases identical to TRBD1. Germline assignment: CDR1 ENHRY and CDR2 SYGVKD. The CDR3 runs to 15 residues. The trim removed 7 bases at V and 0 bases at J, leaving 5 bases unmatched. CDR3 nucleotides: TGTGCCATCAATACCCAGGGGGCGAACACCGGGGAGCTGTTTTTT. This gives the protein CAINTQGANTGELFF.

The chain links TRBV6-5 to TRBJ1-5; D is ambiguous. This CDR3 has 12 residues. From germline, CDR1 is MNHEY and CDR2 SVGAGI. V lost 5 bases and J 4 bases, leaving 6 bases between the germline ends. The CDR3 sequence: CASSGPNQPQHF. The CDR3 coding sequence is TGTGCCAGCAGTGGACCGAATCAGCCCCAGCATTTT.

The J gene is TRBJ1-1, the V gene TRBV30; TRBD1 matches 7 bases. The V gene's germline CDR1 is GTSNPN and CDR2 SVGIG (reference sequence). V trimming: 4 bases; J trimming: 6 bases; junction bases outside the gene matches: 8. The CDR3 runs to 13 residues. For the CDR3, the DNA is TGTGCCTGGAAGTTCGACAGGGCGGCTGAAGCTTTCTTT. This codes for CAWKFDRAAEAFF.

The rearrangement links TRBV7-2 to TRBJ2-7; weak D call: TRBD1 (7 bases). V was cut by 1 base and J by 6 bases, with 16 bases left in between. CDR1 and CDR2 from the germline V gene are SGHTA and FQGNSA. The CDR3 consists of 15 residues. CDR3 sequence reads: CASSLVGGGAAEQYF. The CDR3 bases are TGTGCCAGCAGCTTAGTAGGAGGGGGCGCCGCCGAGCAGTACTTC.

CDR3 protein: CASSGTGRDIQYF. CDR3 in DNA: TGTGCCAGCAGTGGGACAGGGAGGGACATTCAGTACTTC. The rearrangement joins TRBV6-1 to TRBJ2-4, with D possibly TRBD1 on 8 matching bases. V was cut by 4 bases and J by 8 bases, with 12 bases left in between. The germline V gene has CDR1 MNHNS and CDR2 SASEGT. This CDR3 contains 13 residues.

The chain combines TRBV4-1 with TRBJ1-1; 9 bases agree with TRBD1. Germline CDR1 reads MGHRA; CDR2 reads YSYEKL. Trimming at V came to 2 bases and at J to 0 bases, leaving 13 bases not matched to a gene. The CDR3 spans 19 residues. The CDR3 spells CASSQKKNRDRVLNTEAFF. The CDR3 DNA is TGCGCCAGCAGCCAAAAGAAAAACCGGGACAGGGTCTTGAACACTGAAGCTTTCTTT.

The V gene is TRBV23-1, the J gene TRBJ1-2; D is perhaps TRBD1 (5 bases). TRBV23-1 is an ORF, and what it does is uncertain. The CDR3 covers 16 residues. Trimming took 4 bases from V and 4 from J, leaving 19 bases between them. CDR3 region: CASSRGHVISVYGYTF. In DNA form, the CDR3 reads TGCGCCAGCAGTCGAGGACACGTCATATCAGTCTATGGCTACACCTTC.

The gene calls are TRBV18 and TRBJ2-1, with D possibly TRBD2 on 5 matching bases. Per germline, CDR1 KGHSH and CDR2 LQKENI. The V end lost 1 base, the J end lost 7 bases, and 11 bases lay between the germline ends. The CDR3 contains 14 residues. CDR3 loop: CASSPLASPNEQFF. The CDR3 nucleotides are TGTGCCAGCTCACCACTGGCTAGCCCAAATGAGCAGTTCTTC.

The chain uses TRBV7-8 and TRBJ2-7; 7 bases agree with TRBD1. Germline CDR1 SGHVS, CDR2 FQNEAQ. This CDR3 is built from 14 residues. V trimming: 1 base; J trimming: 2 bases; junction bases outside the gene matches: 2. The CDR3 sequence: CASSLGQGAYEQYF. In DNA, the CDR3 is TGTGCCAGCAGCTTAGGACAGGGCGCCTACGAGCAGTACTTC. The whole variable domain, filled in from reference TRBV7-8 and TRBJ2-7, reads GAGVSQSPRYKVAKRGQDVALRCDPISGHVSLFWYQQALGQGPEFLTYFQNEAQLDKSGLPSDRFFAERPEGSVSTLKIQRTQQEDSAVYLCASSLGQGAYEQYFGPGTRLTVT.

This chain uses TRBV20-1 with TRBJ1-1; 8 bases are shared with TRBD1. The V gene's germline CDR1 is DFQATT and CDR2 SNEGSKA (reference sequence). The V and J ends lost 4 bases and 12 bases, in that order; junction bases with no gene match: 4. This CDR3 has 10 amino acids. CDR3 bases: TGCAGTGCTAAGGACAGGGCGCCTTTCTTT. As protein: CSAKDRAPFF.

The CDR3 sequence is CASSGSGFETQYF. For the CDR3, the DNA is TGCGCCAGCAGTGGGTCGGGTTTCGAGACCCAGTACTTC. This chain links TRBV10-2 with TRBJ2-5; no definite D call. The CDR3 totals 13 residues. The V gene lost 4 bases and the J gene lost 5 bases, with 11 bases spanning the gap. Germline CDR1 and CDR2: WSHSY and SAAADI.

The chain employs TRBV23-1 and TRBJ1-6, with D tentatively TRBD1 (6 bases). TRBV23-1 qualifies as an ORF whose function is uncertain. V shed 6 bases and J shed 6 bases, with 18 bases lying between them. CDR3 length: 16 residues. The CDR3 region has the DNA TGCGCCAGCAGGGAGACAGGTTCCCCTCTTAATTCACCCCTCCACTTT. Amino acid sequence: CASRETGSPLNSPLHF.

The CDR3 sequence is CASSGGGYGYTF. DNA for the CDR3: TGTGCCAGCAGTGGAGGGGGCTATGGCTACACCTTC. The rearrangement uses TRBV25-1 and TRBJ1-2; possibly TRBD1 for D (6 bases). V lost 4 bases and J lost 4, with 7 bases in between. CDR1 and CDR2 from the germline V gene are MGHDK and SYGVNS. The CDR3 runs to 12 residues.

The J gene is TRBJ1-6, the V gene TRBV6-1; 11 nucleotides match TRBD1. Trimming took 2 bases from V and 7 from J; bases not matched to a gene: 7. Germline CDR1 reads MNHNS; CDR2 reads SASEGT. CDR3 length: 17 amino acids. The CDR3 DNA is TGTGCCAGCAGTGAAAGGTCTGGGACAGGGGGGAATTCACCCCTCCACTTT. Translation gives CASSERSGTGGNSPLHF.

The J gene is TRBJ2-7, the V gene TRBV9; 9 nucleotides align to TRBD2. Germline trimming cut 0 bases from V and 3 bases from J; bases unmatched to any gene: 7. Germline V gives CDR1 SGDLS, CDR2 YYNGEE. This CDR3 contains 16 residues. The CDR3 bases are TGTGCCAGCAGCGTAGCTGGTAGCGGGGGTTACTACGAGCAGTACTTC. Amino acid sequence: CASSVAGSGGYYEQYF.

The rearrangement links TRBV10-3 to TRBJ1-1, with D perhaps matching TRBD1 (6 bases). Germline-derived CDR1 and CDR2 are ENHRY and SYGVKD. This CDR3 has 14 amino acids. The V and J ends lost 11 bases and 1 base respectively, with 17 bases between them. CDR3 sequence reads: CASQNREGNTEAFF. In DNA form, the CDR3 reads TGTGCCTCCCAGAACAGGGAAGGGAACACTGAAGCTTTCTTT.